This TCR beta chain stems from a study of cytomegalovirus exposure and HLA in healthy donors. Study overall: Among 398 genotyped donors, around 82% fell in the Caucasian-associated ancestry cluster. Findings and caveats of the study: Sequencing had likely introduced a cluster of highly shared sequence variants as an artifact. One variant, a missense change in DCLRE1C, was linked in a later analysis to TCR beta V- and J-gene trimming. Reports showed the classifier diagnosing cytomegalovirus status with high specificity and sensitivity.

The CDR3 runs to 12 residues. With 2 bases removed from V and 6 bases from J, the gap between germline ends came to 8 bases. Germline lookup yields CDR1 SEHNR and CDR2 FQNEAQ (reference sequence). Primers for the PCR totalled 60 Vbeta and 13 Jbeta. This table comes from immunoSEQ multiplex PCR, and its TCRdb copy is limited to in-frame clones, with some not included. Here the sample spans about 150,000 clones, around 75% being singletons. Comments on this clone: No antigen is known for it.

Sequences were obtained from PBMCs. The chain combines TRBV7-9 with TRBJ2-7; no definite D call. The TCR comes from a woman younger than 45 in good health and CMV-seronegative. CDR3 bases: TGTGCCAGCAGCTTATCCACGGGCGAGCAGTACTTC. Its translation is CASSLSTGEQYF.